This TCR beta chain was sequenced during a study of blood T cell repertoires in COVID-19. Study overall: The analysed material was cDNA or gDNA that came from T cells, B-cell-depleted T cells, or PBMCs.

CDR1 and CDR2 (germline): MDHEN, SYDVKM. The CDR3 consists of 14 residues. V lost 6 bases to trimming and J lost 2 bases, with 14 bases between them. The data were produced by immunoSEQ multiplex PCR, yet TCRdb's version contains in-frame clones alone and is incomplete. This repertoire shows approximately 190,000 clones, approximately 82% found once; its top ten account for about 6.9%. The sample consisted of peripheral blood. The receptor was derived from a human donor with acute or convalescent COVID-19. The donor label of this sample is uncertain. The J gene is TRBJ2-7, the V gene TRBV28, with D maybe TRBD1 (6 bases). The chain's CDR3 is CASRRERGTYEQYF. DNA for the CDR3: TGTGCCAGCAGAAGGGAGAGGGGGACCTACGAGCAGTACTTC.